The source of this T cell receptor beta chain is a study of CD8 T cells in ankylosing spondylitis. Study-wide findings and caveats: Significant enrichment of disease-linked clones was reportedly seen in matched ankylosing spondylitis synovial fluid.

Note on this clonotype: Its antigen is unknown.

CDR3 size: 14 residues. Trimming took 3 bases from V and 1 from J; bases not matched to a gene: 3. Germline assignment: CDR1 SEHNR and CDR2 FQNEAQ (reference sequence). One entry per CDR3 protein, called by TCRdb with MiXCR from the 5' RACE reads. Seen here are just under 350,000 distinct CDR3 sequences, roughly 14% observed once, and the top ten hold about 1%. The gene calls are TRBV7-9 and TRBJ2-7; TRBD1 matches at 7 bases. This TCR was sampled from a male donor with ankylosing spondylitis or in good health (not recorded which). The sample taken for sequencing was blood, either unsorted or a sorted T cell fraction (not recorded which). The chain's CDR3 is CASSLTGFSYEQYF. The CDR3 bases are TGTGCCAGCAGCTTGACAGGGTTTTCCTACGAGCAGTACTTC.